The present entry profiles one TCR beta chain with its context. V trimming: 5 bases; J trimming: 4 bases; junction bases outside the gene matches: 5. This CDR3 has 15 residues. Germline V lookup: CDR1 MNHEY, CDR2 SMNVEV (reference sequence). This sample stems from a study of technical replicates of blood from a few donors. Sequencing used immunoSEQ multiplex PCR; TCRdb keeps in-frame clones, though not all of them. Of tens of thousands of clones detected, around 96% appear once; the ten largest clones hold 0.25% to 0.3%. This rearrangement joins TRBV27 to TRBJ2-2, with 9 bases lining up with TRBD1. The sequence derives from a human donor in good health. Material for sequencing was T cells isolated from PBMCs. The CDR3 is CASSTRDRVTGELFF. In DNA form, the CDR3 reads TGTGCCAGCAGTACCCGGGACAGGGTCACCGGGGAGCTGTTTTTT.